This T cell receptor (beta chain) emerged from a study of cytomegalovirus exposure and HLA in healthy donors. For the study at large: In a later analysis, the approximately 120 validation repertoires were reported to have used the same platform as the approximately 690 first-cohort repertoires.

This CDR3 has 11 residues. The ends were cut back, 10 bases at V and 6 bases at J, with 12 bases in the middle. Per germline, CDR1 ENHRY and CDR2 SYGVKD. TCRdb's table, derived via immunoSEQ multiplex PCR, lists solely in-frame clones and lacks some. The sample contains roughly 86,000 clones, about 95% of which appear only once. Sequencing was done on a sample of PBMCs. This sequence joins TRBV10-3 and TRBJ1-1, with D possibly TRBD1 on 6 matching bases. The clonotype was recovered from a man aged 18 to 30 in good health and CMV-seropositive. The CDR3 DNA reads as TGTGCCACCCTAGGACAGTCTGAAGCTTTCTTT. Amino acids: CATLGQSEAFF.